This TCR beta chain was sequenced during a study of T cells in Graves' hyperthyroidism and ophthalmopathy. Amplification of TCR beta CDR3 regions used RNA as the template. The HTBI primer set was used in a first-round RT-PCR of the TCR CDR3. TCRdb called the multiplex PCR reads again in MiXCR, with one record for every CDR3 protein. The table has roughly 380,000 distinct CDR3 sequences, 13% seen once. Germline lookup yields CDR1 GTSNPN and CDR2 SVGIG (reference sequence). V gave up 2 bases and J gave up 5 bases, with 12 bases separating them. The CDR3 runs to 13 residues. This clonotype was seen at least ten times.

This rearrangement joins TRBV30 to TRBJ2-5; TRBD1 is a possible D gene (6 bases). Sample: blood. This receptor was identified in a man aged 25 to 45 with Graves' hyperthyroidism that later progressed to Graves' ophthalmopathy. CDR3 bases: TGTGCCTGGAGTACAGGGTCGAGGGAGACCCAGTACTTC. Residues: CAWSTGSRETQYF. The full variable domain, its missing parts supplied by reference TRBV30 and TRBJ2-5, is SQTIHQWPATLVQPVGSPLSLECTVEGTSNPNLYWYRQAAGRGLQLLFYSVGIGQISSEVPQNLSASRPQDRQFILSSKKLLLSDSGFYLCAWSTGSRETQYFGPGTRLLVL.